This note documents a single T cell receptor (beta chain) sequence. The target antigen is unknown. Vbeta (60) and Jbeta (13) primers were used in the PCR. Original analysis: As a later analysis found, there were approximately 80 million unique TCR beta chains, of which some 10 million were shared. TCRdb keeps only in-frame clones here, not all; method: immunoSEQ multiplex PCR. D and trimming come from the DNA, and the V and J calls and clone size come from that table. The top ten hold 1.5% to 2.5% of the sample, which has 250,000 to 300,000 clones, 84% seen once. From germline, CDR1 is KGHSH and CDR2 LQKENI. Trimming took 3 bases from V and 4 from J, leaving 13 bases between them. The CDR3 consists of 15 residues. This record belongs to a study of cytomegalovirus exposure and HLA in healthy donors. In the study overall: Early release data held 85 million or so unique TCRs from HLA-typed donors.

Study conclusions and caveats: A later analysis by the authors found several of the most significant clusters apparently linked to common viral pathogens. Most TCR sequences were uncommon, yet certain public TCRs appeared in many donors.

The gene calls are TRBV18 and TRBJ2-1; a possible D gene is TRBD2 (5 bases). The receptor was derived from a woman aged 40 to 55 in good health and CMV-seropositive. Sequencing was performed on PBMCs. CDR3 residues: CASSPYGPGYNEQFF. The CDR3 DNA reads TGTGCCAGCTCACCGTACGGGCCGGGGTACAATGAGCAGTTCTTC.